Sequencing of this TCR beta chain was carried out in a study of a mutant IDH1 vaccine in newly diagnosed glioma. Study overall: Treated patients comprised about 62% males and approximately 38% females, mean age approximately 42 years. Week 35 held visit V12, while week 47 held visit V13.

The time point: week 47, end of study. A single vaccine dose contained 300 ug of mutant IDH1 20-mer peptide, and topical imiquimod was used with it. The assay was immunoSEQ multiplex PCR, and TCRdb's table has in-frame clones only and misses some. This sample has fewer than 35,000 clones, with 84% found just once. Germline loops: CDR1 SGHTA, CDR2 FQGNSA. The V and J ends lost 5 bases and 10 bases, in that order; junction bases with no gene match: 6. The CDR3 loop spans 15 amino acids. Details on this clone: No antigen is known for it.

The clonotype was recovered from a man under 40 with glioma. The V and J genes are TRBV7-2 and TRBJ2-1, with TRBD2 matching 15 bases. The input for sequencing was PBMCs, taken from a glioma patient whose treatment included an IDH1 peptide vaccine. DNA of the CDR3: TGTGCCAGCAGCCCCCGGACTAGCGGGAGGGAGGAGCAGTTCTTC. Translated, it gives CASSPRTSGREEQFF.